These 2 T cell receptor beta chains originate from one sample sequenced in a study of OX40 agonist ivuxolimab in advanced cancers. Some clones are missing from TCRdb's copy, which holds only in-frame ones; the method was immunoSEQ multiplex PCR. The data show tens of thousands of clones, roughly 92% seen once. This material consisted of CD4+ or CD8+ T cells sorted from blood, taken in a trial of the OX40 agonist ivuxolimab. Source of these receptors: an adult with an advanced solid tumor such as melanoma, head and neck, liver or kidney cancer.

V and J are TRBV7-9 and TRBJ2-1; D is perhaps TRBD2 (6 bases). Between the trimmed V and J ends, which lost 4 bases and 13 bases, there was a span of 17 bases. The V gene's germline CDR1 is SEHNR and CDR2 FQNEAQ (reference sequence). CDR3 length equals 13 residues. Here the CDR3 reads CASSSTTRGSQFF. The DNA of the CDR3 is TGTGCCAGCAGCTCTACGACACGGGGGTCTCAGTTCTTC.

This chain uses TRBV27 with TRBJ2-7; D unresolved. The germline gives CDR1 MNHEY, CDR2 SMNVEV (reference sequence). The V end lost 3 bases, the J end lost 2 bases, and 8 bases lay between the germline ends. The CDR3 has 13 residues. The CDR3 nucleotides read TGTGCCAGCAGTTTGTCACAGCCCTACGAGCAGTACTTC. Translated, it gives CASSLSQPYEQYF.